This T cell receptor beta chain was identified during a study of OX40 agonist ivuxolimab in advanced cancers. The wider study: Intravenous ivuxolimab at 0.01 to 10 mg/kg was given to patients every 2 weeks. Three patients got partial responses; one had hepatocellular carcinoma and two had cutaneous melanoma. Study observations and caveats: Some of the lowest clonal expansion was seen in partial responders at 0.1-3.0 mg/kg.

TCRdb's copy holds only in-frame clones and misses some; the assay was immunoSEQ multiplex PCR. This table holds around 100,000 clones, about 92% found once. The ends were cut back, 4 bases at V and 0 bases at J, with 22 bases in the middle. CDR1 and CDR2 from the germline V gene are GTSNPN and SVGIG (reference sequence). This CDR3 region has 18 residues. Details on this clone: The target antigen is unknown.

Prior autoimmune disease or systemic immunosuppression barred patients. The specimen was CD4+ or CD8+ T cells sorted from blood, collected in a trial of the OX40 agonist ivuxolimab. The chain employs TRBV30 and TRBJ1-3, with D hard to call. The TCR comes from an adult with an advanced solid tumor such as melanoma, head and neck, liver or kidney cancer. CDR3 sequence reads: CAWKSGRLARGSGNTIYF. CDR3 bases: TGTGCCTGGAAGTCCGGGCGTTTAGCGCGTGGCTCTGGAAACACCATATATTTT. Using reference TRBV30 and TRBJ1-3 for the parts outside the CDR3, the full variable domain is SQTIHQWPATLVQPVGSPLSLECTVEGTSNPNLYWYRQAAGRGLQLLFYSVGIGQISSEVPQNLSASRPQDRQFILSSKKLLLSDSGFYLCAWKSGRLARGSGNTIYFGEGSWLTVV.